The 11 T cell receptor beta chains below all came from one sample that was sequenced in a study of beta chain features in type 1 diabetes. Whole-study findings and limits: All four CD4+ subsets from Type 1 diabetes patients carried moderately but significantly shorter TCRB CDR3s.

These TCRs are of unknown antigen specificity. The sequenced template was cDNA made from the entire isolated RNA. Assay used: immunoSEQ multiplex PCR; TCRdb lists only in-frame clones, some missing. This table holds 250,000 to 350,000 clones, roughly 13% found once. The sequenced sample consisted of naive CD4+ T cells from blood. The receptor source for this set is a man younger than 40 with type 1 diabetes.

This clone was observed a handful of times. The V call is TRBV5-1, the J call TRBJ2-1; D possibly corresponds to TRBD2 (5 bases). Germline CDR1 SGHRS, CDR2 YFSETQ. V shed 3 bases and J shed 1 base, with 17 bases lying between them. The CDR3 covers 17 residues. CDR3 in amino acids: CASSSDGWGESYNEQFF. The CDR3 region has the DNA TGCGCCAGCAGCTCCGATGGGTGGGGAGAGTCCTACAATGAGCAGTTCTTC.

The chain carries TRBV7-2 and TRBJ1-4; D is unresolved. This CDR3 has 17 residues. Looked up from germline, CDR1 is SGHTA and CDR2 is FQGNSA. Trimming left V 5 bases short and J 1 base short, with 17 bases between. CDR3 coding DNA: TGTGCCAGCAGCCCACGGGGATCCCCACTAACTAATGAAAAACTGTTTTTT. Translated, it gives CASSPRGSPLTNEKLFF.

This clone was observed a handful of times. This CDR3 reads CASSVRSRDRGHEQFF. In nucleotides, the CDR3 is TGTGCCAGCAGCGTCCGATCCCGGGACAGGGGCCATGAGCAGTTCTTC. J is TRBJ2-1 and V is TRBV9, with 10 bases aligning to TRBD1. Trimming removed 2 bases from V and 8 bases from J; junction bases left unmatched: 10. This CDR3 has 16 amino acids. Germline CDR1 and CDR2: SGDLS and YYNGEE.

The rearrangement links TRBV2 to TRBJ2-5; 8 bases align to TRBD2. Germline V CDR1 and CDR2: SNHLY, FYNNEI. With 7 bases clipped from V and 4 bases from J, the junction kept 11 bases outside the gene matches. This CDR3 is built from 15 residues. The CDR3 bases are TGTGCCAGCAAGCGGGAGAAGTCTATGGGAGAGACCCAGTACTTC. The encoded protein is CASKREKSMGETQYF.

The chain uses TRBV7-9 and TRBJ2-5; 7 bases align to TRBD1. The CDR3 spans 13 residues. Germline CDR1 SEHNR, CDR2 FQNEAQ (reference sequence). V shed 5 bases and J 4 bases; nucleotides not matched to a gene: 4. As DNA, the CDR3 is TGTGCCAGCAGCAGACGACAGGGAGAGACCCAGTACTTC. Its translation: CASSRRQGETQYF.

The J gene is TRBJ1-2, the V gene TRBV7-8; a weak D match, TRBD1 (5 bases). This CDR3 spans 15 amino acids. The V gene's germline CDR1 is SGHVS and CDR2 FQNEAQ. With 5 bases removed from V and 3 bases from J, the gap between germline ends came to 16 bases. The DNA of the CDR3 is TGTGCCAGCAGCCCAGAGGGGAGGGCCGACTATGGCTACACCTTC. Translating gives CASSPEGRADYGYTF. Filled out from reference TRBV7-8 and TRBJ1-2, the complete variable domain reads GAGVSQSPRYKVAKRGQDVALRCDPISGHVSLFWYQQALGQGPEFLTYFQNEAQLDKSGLPSDRFFAERPEGSVSTLKIQRTQQEDSAVYLCASSPEGRADYGYTFGSGTRLTVV.

The chain joins TRBV6-5 to TRBJ2-3; possibly TRBD2 for D (5 bases). V lost 3 bases and J lost 1, with 14 bases in between. Germline CDR1 is MNHEY and CDR2 is SVGAGI. The CDR3 contains 16 residues. CDR3 protein: CASSYSSARGTDTQYF. The CDR3 nucleotides are TGTGCCAGCAGTTATTCGAGCGCGAGGGGCACAGATACGCAGTATTTT.

This clone has a handful of counts. J is TRBJ2-7 and V is TRBV28, with 7 bases that match TRBD2. From germline, CDR1 is MDHEN and CDR2 SYDVKM. The CDR3 length is 16 residues. V lost 8 bases to trimming and J lost 2 bases; unmatched junction nucleotides: 15. The CDR3 reads CASVRAGTIPTYEQYF. CDR3 in DNA: TGTGCCAGCGTTCGAGCCGGGACTATCCCCACCTACGAGCAGTACTTC.

The chain couples TRBV9 to TRBJ2-7; 11 bases fit TRBD2. V shed 4 bases and J 2 bases; nucleotides not matched to a gene: 5. CDR1 and CDR2 (germline): SGDLS, YYNGEE. This CDR3 is 15 amino acids long. The CDR3 region is CASSPRLAGTYEQYF. DNA for the CDR3: TGTGCCAGCAGCCCCCGACTAGCGGGGACCTACGAGCAGTACTTC.

This chain joins TRBV6-1 and TRBJ2-4; 7 positions agree with TRBD2. The CDR3 has 15 residues. Germline V lookup: CDR1 MNHNS, CDR2 SASEGT. V was clipped by 5 bases and J by 1 base; unmatched bases: 5. The CDR3 nucleotides read TGTGCCAGCAGTACCGGGGGGATGGCCAAAAACATTCAGTACTTC. Its protein is CASSTGGMAKNIQYF.

This clone was seen more than once but under ten times. Here the CDR3 DNA reads TGTGCCAGCAGCCCGGGTGGGACAGCGAACGCCCATAGCAATCAGCCCCAGCATTTT. Translated: CASSPGGTANAHSNQPQHF. This rearrangement joins TRBV7-9 to TRBJ1-5, with 7 bases identical to TRBD1. CDR1 and CDR2 from the germline V gene are SEHNR and FQNEAQ (reference sequence). V lost 5 bases and J lost 0; bases outside the gene matches: 16. This CDR3 region has 19 residues.